This TCR beta chain was sequenced in a study of T-cell reconstitution after alpha-beta-depleted transplantation in children. This CDR3 is 13 amino acids long. With 6 bases removed from V and 7 bases from J, the gap between germline ends came to 12 bases. CDR1 and CDR2 from the germline V gene are MNHEY and SMNVEV (reference sequence). This clonotype appeared a few times. Construction of the TCRbeta library involved unique molecular identifiers. TCRdb re-called the PCR reads with MiXCR, one entry per CDR3 protein. The sample has about 480,000 distinct CDR3 sequences; approximately 12% are singletons. The material sequenced was PBMCs from the stem cell graft donor, taken from the stem cell graft. The receptor was derived from a human donor who donated a stem cell graft to a child with combined immunodeficiency. This sequence joins TRBV27 and TRBJ1-4; the D gene is possibly TRBD1 (6 bases). Here the CDR3 DNA reads TGTGCCAGCAGACCCCGGGACACTGAAAAACTGTTTTTT. This codes for CASRPRDTEKLFF.